One sample yielded the 18 T cell receptor beta chains listed below, sequenced in a study of cytomegalovirus exposure and HLA in healthy donors. Amplification used 60 Vbeta primers and 13 Jbeta primers. Clones were read by immunoSEQ multiplex PCR, and TCRdb kept only the in-frame ones, dropping some. Of about 210,000 clones in the sample, about 85% were seen once. Sequences were obtained from PBMCs. The receptors shown here come from a woman in her forties or fifties in good health and CMV-seropositive.

V gene TRBV2 combines with J gene TRBJ2-3; the D gene is possibly TRBD1 (5 bases). The V end lost 3 bases, the J end lost 3 bases, and 10 bases lay between the germline ends. Germline V gives CDR1 SNHLY, CDR2 FYNNEI. The CDR3 is made up of 14 amino acids. The CDR3 sequence: CASSETDQTDTQYF. CDR3 bases: TGTGCCAGCAGTGAGACAGACCAAACAGATACGCAGTATTTT.

The genes are TRBV9 and TRBJ1-1; 8 bases match TRBD1. Per germline, CDR1 SGDLS and CDR2 YYNGEE. The CDR3 is 18 residues long. J gave up 3 bases and V 2 bases, and 15 bases lay outside the gene matches. In DNA, the CDR3 is TGTGCCAGCAGCGTCGGCCGAGCCCTAGGACAGGGATACACTGAAGCTTTCTTT. Amino acid sequence: CASSVGRALGQGYTEAFF.

The V call is TRBV19, the J call TRBJ1-3; D gene uncertain. CDR1 is LNHDA and CDR2 is SQIVND in the germline V gene (reference sequence). This CDR3 is built from 15 residues. Trimming stripped 4 bases from V and 4 bases from J, with 14 bases between. For the CDR3, the DNA is TGTGCCAGTAGTACCCAAACAGACAACGGAAACACCATATATTTT. This encodes CASSTQTDNGNTIYF.

V is TRBV28 and J is TRBJ1-1, with unresolved D. Germline CDR1 reads MDHEN; CDR2 reads SYDVKM. The CDR3 is made up of 16 amino acids. The V end lost 0 bases, the J end lost 2 bases, and 13 bases lay between the germline ends. Here the CDR3 reads CASSLWEGASNTEAFF. In DNA, the CDR3 is TGTGCCAGCAGTTTATGGGAGGGCGCCTCCAACACTGAAGCTTTCTTT. The whole variable domain, remainder taken from reference TRBV28 and TRBJ1-1, is DVKVTQSSRYLVKRTGEKVFLECVQDMDHENMFWYRQDPGLGLRLIYFSYDVKMKEKGDIPEGYSVSREKKERFSLILESASTNQTSMYLCASSLWEGASNTEAFFGQGTRLTVV.

Only a few counts were recorded for this clone. The chain employs TRBV2 and TRBJ2-7; D may be TRBD1 (5 bases). This CDR3 contains 13 residues. V was clipped by 5 bases and J by 1 base, with 9 bases between them. Per germline, CDR1 SNHLY and CDR2 FYNNEI. CDR3 protein: CASSQDTSYEQYF. The CDR3, as DNA: TGTGCCAGCAGTCAGGACACATCCTACGAGCAGTACTTC.

This clone came up once. The J gene is TRBJ1-2, the V gene TRBV6-6; D is uncertain. Trimming stripped 6 bases from V and 1 base from J, with 12 bases between. CDR3 size: 14 residues. In germline, CDR1 is MNHNY, CDR2 SVGAGI (reference sequence). The DNA of the CDR3 is TGTGCCAGCAGCCTAACCGGGGATAACTATGGCTACACCTTC. Its protein is CASSLTGDNYGYTF.

As DNA, the CDR3 is TGTGCCACCGCGGGACAGGGGGTAGGAGAGCAGTTCTTC. This translates into CATAGQGVGEQFF. This chain connects TRBV11-2 to TRBJ2-1; TRBD1 matches 11 bases. The V gene's germline CDR1 is SGHAT and CDR2 FQNNGV. J lost 10 bases, V lost 10 bases, and 9 bases had no gene match. The CDR3 totals 13 residues.

This clone was counted only a few times. The V call is TRBV18, the J call TRBJ1-5, with 7 nucleotides matching TRBD1. This CDR3 spans 15 amino acids. Germline assignment: CDR1 KGHSH and CDR2 LQKENI. The J segment lost 0 bases and the V segment lost 6 bases, leaving 5 bases of the junction unmatched. The DNA of the CDR3 is TGTGCCAGCTCGAGGGACAGCTTTAGCAATCAGCCCCAGCATTTT. Translated, it gives CASSRDSFSNQPQHF.

This chain links TRBV9 with TRBJ1-4; D possibly corresponds to TRBD1 (6 bases). V was pared by 3 bases and J by 3 bases, with 15 bases between. The CDR3 totals 16 residues. Per the germline V gene, CDR1 is SGDLS and CDR2 is YYNGEE. CDR3 nucleotide sequence: TGTGCCAGCAGCGGACGATATACAGGGCCTAATGAAAAACTGTTTTTT. Its protein product is CASSGRYTGPNEKLFF. Using reference TRBV9 and TRBJ1-4 for the parts outside the CDR3, the full variable domain is DSGVTQTPKHLITATGQRVTLRCSPRSGDLSVYWYQQSLDQGLQFLIQYYNGEERAKGNILERFSAQQFPDLHSELNLSSLELGDSALYFCASSGRYTGPNEKLFFGSGTQLSVL.

The CDR3 is CASSSPGQGSNQPQHF. As DNA, the CDR3 is TGTGCCAGCAGTTCTCCGGGACAAGGTAGCAATCAGCCCCAGCATTTT. The chain uses TRBV6-6 and TRBJ1-5; perhaps TRBD1 as D (6 bases). This CDR3 region has 16 residues. The germline CDR1 and CDR2 sequences are MNHNY and SVGAGI (reference sequence). V lost 4 bases to trimming and J lost 0 bases, with 13 bases between them.

As regards this clone: An end of the junction does not agree with germline; a read error may underlie this. The V call is TRBV7-6, the J call TRBJ2-5, with 8 bases matching TRBD2. This CDR3 spans 15 amino acids. In germline, CDR1 is SGHVS, CDR2 FNYEAQ. The CDR3 DNA follows: TGTGCCAGCAGCTTATCGGGGGGGCAAAGAGAGGCCCAGTACTTC. Protein product: CASSLSGGQREAQYF.

J is TRBJ1-1 and V is TRBV6-5; weak D call: TRBD1 (6 bases). CDR3 length: 15 residues. V lost 2 bases and J lost 6, with 16 bases in between. The germline V gene encodes CDR1 MNHEY and CDR2 SVGAGI. DNA for the CDR3: TGTGCCAGCAGTTACGTACAGGGTCAAAACCCTGAAGCTTTCTTT. Protein: CASSYVQGQNPEAFF.

The CDR3 nucleotides are TGTGCCAGCAGCCCCAGCGTTGGCGGGGTCCAGCCCCAGCATTTT. This sequence encodes CASSPSVGGVQPQHF. V is TRBV7-9 and J is TRBJ1-5; D is unclear. The CDR3 sequence is 15 residues long. The germline V and J ends were trimmed by 5 bases and 7 bases, with 18 bases remaining between them. The germline gives CDR1 SEHNR, CDR2 FQNEAQ (reference sequence).

V usage is TRBV28 and J usage is TRBJ2-3; D call uncertain. The CDR3 runs to 13 residues. Deletions cut 6 bases from V and 6 bases from J, with 13 bases between. Germline V gene lookup returns CDR1 MDHEN and CDR2 SYDVKM. CDR3 DNA: TGTGCCAGCAGCCCTAGGATCCGCGATACGCAGTATTTT. This sequence encodes CASSPRIRDTQYF. Based on the CDR3 plus reference TRBV28 and TRBJ2-3, the full variable domain is DVKVTQSSRYLVKRTGEKVFLECVQDMDHENMFWYRQDPGLGLRLIYFSYDVKMKEKGDIPEGYSVSREKKERFSLILESASTNQTSMYLCASSPRIRDTQYFGPGTRLTVL.

The chain joins TRBV29-1 to TRBJ1-1; no reliable D call. The ends were cut back, 4 bases at V and 2 bases at J, with 8 bases in the middle. Germline lookup yields CDR1 SQVTM and CDR2 ANQGSEA. CDR3 length equals 12 residues. CDR3 DNA: TGCAGCGTTGGGCGGCCCAACACTGAAGCTTTCTTT. This gives the protein CSVGRPNTEAFF.

The chain uses TRBV5-1 and TRBJ1-4; D may be TRBD1 (5 bases). The CDR3 length is 15 residues. Trimming pared 7 bases from V and 4 bases from J, leaving 17 bases between. Germline V gene lookup returns CDR1 SGHRS and CDR2 YFSETQ. The CDR3 nucleotides are TGCGCCAGCGGGACTCAGGGAACCCTTAATGAAAAACTGTTTTTT. This gives the protein CASGTQGTLNEKLFF.

The chain is built from TRBV6-6 and TRBJ2-7; 10 bases are a match to TRBD2. With 2 bases clipped from V and 3 bases from J, the junction kept 4 bases outside the gene matches. This CDR3 contains 15 residues. Germline CDR1 and CDR2: MNHNY and SVGAGI (reference sequence). The chain's CDR3 is CASSYVAGGSYEQYF. The CDR3 bases are TGTGCCAGCAGTTACGTAGCGGGGGGAAGCTACGAGCAGTACTTC.

The gene calls are TRBV12-5 and TRBJ1-2; D possibly corresponds to TRBD1 (6 bases). Trimming took 1 base from V and 5 from J, leaving 11 bases between them. The V gene's germline CDR1 is LGHNT and CDR2 FRNRAP. CDR3 size: 14 residues. The CDR3 nucleotides are TGTGCTAGTGGTTTGGAGACCGGACAGTATGGCTACACCTTC. Translating gives CASGLETGQYGYTF.